The present T cell receptor (beta chain) was sequenced within a study of graft-versus-host responses after intestinal transplantation. Background on the study: Induction using anti-thymocyte globulin, followed by tacrolimus and steroids for around 3 years, was given to all recipients.

The assay was immunoSEQ multiplex PCR, and TCRdb's table has in-frame clones only and misses some. The table lists 95,000 to 110,000 clones, roughly 90% of them singletons, with about 1% in the top ten. A single count supports this clone. Its cognate antigen is unknown. General study results and limits: Peak circulating GvH clone levels tracked with early post-transplant HvG declines. Patients who carried graft-donor T cell macrochimerism also had high graft-versus-host to host-versus-graft clonal ratios in their allografts.

Sequenced material: unstimulated CD4+ T cells sorted from spleen or lymph node cells, taken before intestinal transplant. The sequence derives from a human donor who received an intestinal transplant.

CDR3: CASSLGAGSEAFF. The CDR3 coding sequence is TGTGCCAGCAGCTTAGGAGCGGGGTCTGAAGCTTTCTTT. The chain carries TRBV11-3 and TRBJ1-1; D not resolved. This CDR3 is 13 amino acids long. V lost 1 base to trimming and J lost 6 bases, with 9 bases between them. Germline CDR1 reads SGHNT; CDR2 reads YENEEA.